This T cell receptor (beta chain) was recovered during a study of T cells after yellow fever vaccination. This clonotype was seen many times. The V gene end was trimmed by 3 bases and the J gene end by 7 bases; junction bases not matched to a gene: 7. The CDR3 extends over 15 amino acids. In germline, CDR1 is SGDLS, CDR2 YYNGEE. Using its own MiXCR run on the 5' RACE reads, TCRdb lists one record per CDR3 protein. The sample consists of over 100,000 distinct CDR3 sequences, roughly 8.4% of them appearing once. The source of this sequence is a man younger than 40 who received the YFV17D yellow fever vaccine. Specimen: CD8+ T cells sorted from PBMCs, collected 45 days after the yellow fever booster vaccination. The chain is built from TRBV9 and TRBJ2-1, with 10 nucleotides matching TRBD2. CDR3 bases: TGTGCCAGCAGCGGAACTAGCGGGACAGTAAATGAGCAGTTCTTC. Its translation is CASSGTSGTVNEQFF.